This T cell receptor (beta chain) was recorded in a study of shared clonotypes between healthy human individuals (dated by TCRdb to between 2020 and 2021). Looking at the study overall: A couple of women and three men aged 18 to 49 years were included in the cohort. Per donor, three plates each were used for CD4 naive and CD4 memory, two for CD8 naive, and one for CD8 memory. To estimate repertoire size and how much clonotypes are shared between individuals, the study performed deep sequencing of blood TCR repertoires from roughly five healthy adults. Libraries were prepared and TCR repertoires were sequenced by different laboratories using diverse techniques, in order to increase sequencing depth and limit assay-specific biases. Between about 0.8 and 9 billion PBMCs per donor were obtained by leukapheresis. Beyond this particular receptor, the publication reports: Based on pairwise subsampling, the degree of clonotype sharing among donors was expected to be affected by sequencing depth. Because the study included a small number of donors, the genetic and exposure-history diversity represented was limited. Sampling was limited to blood, and TCR repertoires in tissue likely differ from TCR repertoires in blood. Incomplete sequencing was indicated by rarefaction of sorted-subset datasets, despite the large sequencing depth. Sharing across several donors was observed for about 5% of naive CD4, about 4% of naive CD8, around 2.5% of memory CD4, and roughly 0.4% of memory CD8 clonotypes. Naive subsets generally had larger estimated clonotype richness than memory subsets. Compared with non-shared clonotypes, the clonotypes found in all four sorted-subset donors had higher generation probabilities.

Donors were healthy HIV-negative adults with no recently reported acute infections or vaccinations. All donors were Caucasian adults living in Nashville, Tennessee, USA. CD4+ T cells were enriched by magnetic negative selection; naive cells were then positively selected on CD45RA, and the negative fraction formed the memory subset. Blood was obtained by leukapheresis, after which PBMCs were separated by Ficoll-Histopaque density gradient centrifugation and cryopreserved in liquid nitrogen vapor phase. Analytical flow cytometry was used to check the purity and quantity of each magnetically sorted T cell population. Genomic DNA was isolated from each sorted fraction and quantified by UV absorbance on a Nanodrop 2000c. Using the deep immunoSEQ assay, TCR CDR3 regions were amplified from genomic DNA by multiplex PCR. Extracted genomic DNA from each cell subset was distributed evenly across all wells of several immunoSEQ 96-well plates, and each plate was treated as a replicate. Each replicate PCR for sorted subsets received roughly 200 ng genomic DNA, equal to roughly 30,000 T cell genomes. Purified libraries were measured with a Qubit 3.0 fluorometer, size-checked on a Bioanalyzer 2100, and measured again with the KAPA Library Quantification kit. Each immunoSEQ 96-well plate was sequenced on its own single-read 150-cycle Illumina NextSeq 550 flow cell. In the paper's pipeline: The immunoSEQ output contained only junctional sequences without quality scores, so filtering could not match that applied to full-length reads. To assign V/J genes and CDR3, sequences were annotated against IMGT germline references using PyIR, a Python wrapper for IgBLAST v1.9. Any read was removed if the V/J assignment was weak (E-value above 1e-6), the CDR3 was missing, or the read contained stop codons, out-of-frame junctions, or ambiguous translated residues. A V3J clonotype was defined by an identical inferred V gene, J gene, and CDR3 amino acid sequence. Percentage overlap between repertoires was computed as shared unique clonotypes divided by the size of the smaller repertoire. Three approaches were used to assess repertoire richness: RTK rarefaction, the Chao1 estimator, and Recon v2.1 estimates of unobserved clonotypes. OLGA was used to compute generation probabilities for all TCRbeta clonotypes that the gDNA method yielded from a few donors. As stored in TCRdb, this immuneACCESS dataset retains in-frame rearrangements with V and J assigned. A fraction of the clones does not appear; measured against another copy, unresolved V genes explain less than half of the discrepancy, and the remainder lacks a known reason. V and J calls and clone size are given by that table; D and trimming were obtained from the DNA. This sample holds 850,000 to 1,200,000 clones; around 76% were observed only once. The ten largest make up approximately 1.3% of the sample.

CDR1 and CDR2 are read off the germline V gene as SNHLY and FYNNEI. The CDR3 covers 13 residues, taking in both the cysteine and the phenylalanine. Only the CDR3 region is kept as DNA, spanning 39 bases read in frame from base 1. Trimming removed 8 bases from V and 1 base from J, leaving 12 bases between the germline ends. Regarding this clone: Its specific antigen is unknown. Base qualities were left out, and no much larger clone turns up one base away.

Sample: memory CD4+ T cells sorted from blood. What the cell subset or site label conveys for this sample: CD45RA-negative fraction. The TCR was taken from a man in his late teens or twenties in good health. This sequence uses TRBV2 and TRBJ2-7; the D gene is unclear. The DNA sequence reads TGTGCCAGCGGGCCCGGCATGTCCTACGAGCAGTACTTC. This gives the protein CASGPGMSYEQYF.